This T cell receptor beta chain was obtained from a study of shared clonotypes between healthy human individuals. General observations from the study: Depth was large, yet rarefaction showed that sorted-subset sequencing was incomplete. Shared clonotypes: approximately 5.3% naive CD4, approximately 3.4% naive CD8, less than 2.5% memory CD4, around 0.4% memory CD8.

Terminally differentiated effector memory CD45RA+ cells were excluded from the naive CD8 cells, which were CD45RO-negative and positively selected for CCR7. Between the trimmed V and J ends, which lost 6 bases and 9 bases, there was a span of 24 bases. In germline, CDR1 is LNHDA, CDR2 SQIVND (reference sequence). The CDR3 extends over 16 amino acids. For this clone: Its target is unknown.

Produced via immunoSEQ multiplex PCR; TCRdb's table is partial and in-frame only. The sample holds 1.5 million to 2.5 million clones, about 95% seen once. This chain links TRBV19 with TRBJ2-1, with D perhaps matching TRBD1 or TRBD2 (5 bases each). The sequence was obtained from a young man in good health. The specimen sequenced was naive CD8+ T cells sorted from blood. As DNA, the CDR3 is TGTGCCAGTAGAACGCTCCGGGACGGGGCCTTCAGTGAGCAGTTCTTC. Its translation: CASRTLRDGAFSEQFF.